The clone carrying this T cell receptor (beta chain) was counted between two and nine times. This record comes from a study of T cells in Graves' hyperthyroidism and ophthalmopathy. Trimming left V 5 bases short and J 4 bases short, with 11 bases between. Germline V gene data show CDR1 as MDHEN and CDR2 as SYDVKM. The CDR3 has 13 amino acids. The TCR beta CDR3 regions underwent amplification using RNA transcripts as the source. The HTBI primer set served for first-round RT-PCR of the TCR CDR3. TCRdb itself ran the multiplex PCR reads through MiXCR, one entry per CDR3 protein. The data contain about 270,000 distinct CDR3 sequences, approximately 21% of them seen just once; the ten biggest clones take up 50% to 75%.

The origin of this receptor is a man younger than 45 with Graves' ophthalmopathy. This chain links TRBV28 with TRBJ2-5; a possible D gene is TRBD1 (5 bases). Sequenced: blood. In nucleotides, the CDR3 is TGTGCCAGCAGTGAAGGGGTGCCAGAGACCCAGTACTTC. Its protein is CASSEGVPETQYF.